This T cell receptor (beta chain) was identified in a study of T cell responses to AZD1222 COVID-19 vaccine. Findings of the study overall: Seropositivity was recorded at baseline in only a handful of AZD1222 recipients.

Measured with immunoSEQ multiplex PCR; TCRdb has only the in-frame clones, and not every one. In the table there are tens of thousands of clones, approximately 88% of which are singletons. To note about this clone: What it recognizes is unknown.

The CDR3 has 13 residues. The V end lost 6 bases, the J end lost 0 bases, and 9 bases lay between the germline ends. Germline loops: CDR1 SNHLY, CDR2 FYNNEI. The source material was peripheral blood, sampled 28 days after the second AZD1222 dose. This clonotype originated in an adult who received the AZD1222 COVID-19 vaccine. The chain carries TRBV2 and TRBJ2-7; no reliable D call. CDR3 amino acids: CASRGFSSYEQYF. Here the CDR3 DNA reads TGTGCCAGCAGGGGATTTTCCTCCTACGAGCAGTACTTC.